Given below is one TCR beta chain in context. Sequencing was performed with immunoSEQ multiplex PCR; in TCRdb, only in-frame clones are kept and a portion is missing. The profile covers approximately 90,000 clones, with approximately 83% appearing a single time and approximately 31% taken by the ten largest. The entry originates in a study of blood T cell repertoires in COVID-19. This CDR3 is 12 amino acids long. Deletions cut 6 bases from V and 0 bases from J, with 6 bases between. Germline V gene sequence: CDR1 SNHLY, CDR2 FYNNEI. The rearrangement uses TRBV2 and TRBJ2-7; D gene uncertain. Sequenced sample: peripheral blood. This clonotype was sampled from an elderly woman with active or convalescent COVID-19. The CDR3 loop is CASSLSSYEQYF. In nucleotides, the CDR3 is TGTGCCAGCAGCCTTAGCTCCTACGAGCAGTACTTC. Filled out from reference TRBV2 and TRBJ2-7, the complete variable domain reads EPEVTQTPSHQVTQMGQEVILRCVPISNHLYFYWYRQILGQKVEFLVSFYNNEISEKSEIFDDQFSVERPDGSNFTLKIRSTKLEDSAMYFCASSLSSYEQYFGPGTRLTVT.